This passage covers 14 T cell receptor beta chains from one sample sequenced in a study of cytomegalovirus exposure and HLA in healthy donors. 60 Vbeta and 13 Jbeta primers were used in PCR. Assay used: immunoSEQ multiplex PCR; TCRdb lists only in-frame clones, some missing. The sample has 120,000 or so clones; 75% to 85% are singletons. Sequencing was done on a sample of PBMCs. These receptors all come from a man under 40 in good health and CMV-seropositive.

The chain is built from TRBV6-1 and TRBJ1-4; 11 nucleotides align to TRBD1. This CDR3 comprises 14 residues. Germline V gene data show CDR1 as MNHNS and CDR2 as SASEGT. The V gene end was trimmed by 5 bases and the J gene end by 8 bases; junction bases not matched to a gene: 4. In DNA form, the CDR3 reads TGTGCCAGCAGTCGGGACAGGGGGTCCGAAAAACTGTTTTTT. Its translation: CASSRDRGSEKLFF.

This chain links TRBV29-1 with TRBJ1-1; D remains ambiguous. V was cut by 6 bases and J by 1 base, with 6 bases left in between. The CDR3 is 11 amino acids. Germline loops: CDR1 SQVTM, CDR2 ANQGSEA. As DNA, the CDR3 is TGCAGCGTCCGGAGGAACACTGAAGCTTTCTTT. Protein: CSVRRNTEAFF. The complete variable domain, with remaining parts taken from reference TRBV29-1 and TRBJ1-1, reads SAVISQKPSRDICQRGTSLTIQCQVDSQVTMMFWYRQQPGQSLTLIATANQGSEATYESGFVIDKFPISRPNLTFSTLTVSNMSPEDSSIYLCSVRRNTEAFFGQGTRLTVV.

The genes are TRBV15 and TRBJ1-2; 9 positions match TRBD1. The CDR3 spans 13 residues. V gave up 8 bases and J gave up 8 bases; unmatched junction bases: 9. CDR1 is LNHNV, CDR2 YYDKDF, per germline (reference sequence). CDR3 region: CATGDRDPPGYTF. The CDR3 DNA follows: TGTGCCACCGGGGACAGGGACCCCCCGGGCTACACCTTC.

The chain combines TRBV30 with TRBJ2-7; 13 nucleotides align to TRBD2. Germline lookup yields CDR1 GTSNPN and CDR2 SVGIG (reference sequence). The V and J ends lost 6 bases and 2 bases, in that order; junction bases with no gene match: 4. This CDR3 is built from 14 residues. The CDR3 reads CACHGLAGAYEQYF. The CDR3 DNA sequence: TGTGCCTGCCACGGACTAGCGGGGGCCTACGAGCAGTACTTC.

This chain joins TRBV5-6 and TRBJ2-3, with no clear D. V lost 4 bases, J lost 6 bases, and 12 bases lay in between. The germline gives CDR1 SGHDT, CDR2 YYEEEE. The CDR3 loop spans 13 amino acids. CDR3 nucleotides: TGTGCCAGCAGCGAGACACCTGGGGATACGCAGTATTTT. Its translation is CASSETPGDTQYF.

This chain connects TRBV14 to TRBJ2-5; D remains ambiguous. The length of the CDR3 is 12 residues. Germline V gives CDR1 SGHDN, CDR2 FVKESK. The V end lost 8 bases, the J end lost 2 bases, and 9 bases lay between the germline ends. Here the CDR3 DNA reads TGTGCCAGCGCACAGTTACAAGAGACCCAGTACTTC. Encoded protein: CASAQLQETQYF.

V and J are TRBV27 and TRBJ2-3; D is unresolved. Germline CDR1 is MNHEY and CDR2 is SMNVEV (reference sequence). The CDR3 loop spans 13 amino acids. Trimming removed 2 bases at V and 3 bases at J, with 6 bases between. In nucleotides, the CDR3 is TGTGCCAGCAGTTTAATACGGACAGATACGCAGTATTTT. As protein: CASSLIRTDTQYF.

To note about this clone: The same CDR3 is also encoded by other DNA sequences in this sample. The CDR3 spells CASSERGNTEAFF. Written as DNA, the CDR3 is TGTGCCAGCAGTGAAAGAGGGAACACTGAAGCTTTCTTT. This chain uses TRBV6-1 with TRBJ1-1; D unresolved. Germline V lookup: CDR1 MNHNS, CDR2 SASEGT. Deletions cut 2 bases from V and 1 base from J, with 5 bases between. There are 13 residues in the CDR3.

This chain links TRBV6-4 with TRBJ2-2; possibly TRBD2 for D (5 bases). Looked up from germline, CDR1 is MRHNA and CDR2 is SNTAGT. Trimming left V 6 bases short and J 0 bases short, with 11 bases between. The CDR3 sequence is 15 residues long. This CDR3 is CASRSSSSNTGELFF. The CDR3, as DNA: TGTGCCAGCAGATCTAGCAGTTCGAACACCGGGGAGCTGTTTTTT.

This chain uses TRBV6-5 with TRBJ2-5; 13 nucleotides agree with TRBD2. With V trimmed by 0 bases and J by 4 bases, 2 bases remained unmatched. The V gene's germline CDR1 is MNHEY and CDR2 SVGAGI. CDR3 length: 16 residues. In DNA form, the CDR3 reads TGTGCCAGCAGTTACTCAGGGACTAGCGGGGCAGAGACCCAGTACTTC. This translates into CASSYSGTSGAETQYF.

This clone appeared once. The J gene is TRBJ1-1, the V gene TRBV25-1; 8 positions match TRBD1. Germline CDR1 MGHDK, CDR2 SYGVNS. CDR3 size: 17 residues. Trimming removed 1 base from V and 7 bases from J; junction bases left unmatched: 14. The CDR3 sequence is CASSEFMAGGAKVEAFF. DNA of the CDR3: TGTGCCAGCAGTGAATTCATGGCAGGGGGCGCGAAAGTTGAAGCTTTCTTT.

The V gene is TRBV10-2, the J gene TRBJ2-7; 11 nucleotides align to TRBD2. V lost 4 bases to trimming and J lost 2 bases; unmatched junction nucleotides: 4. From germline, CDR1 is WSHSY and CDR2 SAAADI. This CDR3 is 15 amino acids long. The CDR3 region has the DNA TGCGCCAGCAGTGTTAGCGGGGGGGCCACCTACGAGCAGTACTTC. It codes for CASSVSGGATYEQYF.

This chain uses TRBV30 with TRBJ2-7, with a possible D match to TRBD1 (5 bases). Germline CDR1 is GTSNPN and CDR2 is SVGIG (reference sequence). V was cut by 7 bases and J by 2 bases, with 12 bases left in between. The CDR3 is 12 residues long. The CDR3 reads CASYLGAYEQYF. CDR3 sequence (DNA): TGTGCCTCCTATTTAGGGGCCTACGAGCAGTACTTC.

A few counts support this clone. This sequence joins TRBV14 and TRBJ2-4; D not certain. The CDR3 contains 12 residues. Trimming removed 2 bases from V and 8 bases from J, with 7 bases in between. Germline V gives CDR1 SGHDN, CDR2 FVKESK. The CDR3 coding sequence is TGTGCCAGCAGCCAAAGGAGAGACATTCAGTACTTC. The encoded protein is CASSQRRDIQYF.